A selection of T cell receptor beta chains follows, all from one sample in a study of kidney transplant recipient with SARS-CoV-2 infection. TCRdb fed the reads into MiXCR, producing one record per CDR3 protein. The sample records roughly 250,000 distinct CDR3 sequences, more than 25% being singletons. The sequencing used a blood sample, collected at baseline and between days 110 and 120 from a kidney transplant recipient. The receptor set was obtained from a young adult male patient who had COVID-19 and was a kidney transplant recipient. Some T cells here may be from the graft donor. Both conserved end residues are trimmed from each CDR3. The D gene is left open where the match is weak. Size is stated as once, few or many counts, or a class when the clone is expanded.

clone_size: many
j_call: TRBJ1-5
v_call: TRBV19
d_call: .
cdr3_aa: ASTTHGLEPQH

clone_size: many
j_call: TRBJ1-2
v_call: TRBV24-1
d_call: TRBD1
cdr3_aa: ATSDSRLAGGLGKGYT

clone_size: many
j_call: TRBJ1-2
v_call: TRBV7-1
d_call: .
cdr3_aa: ASSSRAHEGKTYGYT

clone_size: many
j_call: TRBJ1-2
v_call: TRBV3-1
d_call: .
cdr3_aa: ASSSVRTLRKTYGYT

clone_size: many
j_call: TRBJ2-6
v_call: TRBV8-2
d_call: .
cdr3_aa: GNMHRITQSRANVLT

clone_size: many
j_call: TRBJ1-1
v_call: TRBV6-5
d_call: .
cdr3_aa: ASMLQQQNTEAF

clone_size: many
j_call: TRBJ2-2
v_call: TRBV6-1
d_call: TRBD2
cdr3_aa: ASSELADTGELF

clone_size: many
j_call: TRBJ1-4
v_call: TRBV6-1
d_call: TRBD1
cdr3_aa: ASSETPGTVNEKLF

clone_size: many
j_call: TRBJ1-5
v_call: TRBV7-8
d_call: .
cdr3_aa: ASSFDPPRDAQPQH

clone_size: many
j_call: TRBJ1-5
v_call: TRBV19
d_call: .
cdr3_aa: ASSASGPNQPQH